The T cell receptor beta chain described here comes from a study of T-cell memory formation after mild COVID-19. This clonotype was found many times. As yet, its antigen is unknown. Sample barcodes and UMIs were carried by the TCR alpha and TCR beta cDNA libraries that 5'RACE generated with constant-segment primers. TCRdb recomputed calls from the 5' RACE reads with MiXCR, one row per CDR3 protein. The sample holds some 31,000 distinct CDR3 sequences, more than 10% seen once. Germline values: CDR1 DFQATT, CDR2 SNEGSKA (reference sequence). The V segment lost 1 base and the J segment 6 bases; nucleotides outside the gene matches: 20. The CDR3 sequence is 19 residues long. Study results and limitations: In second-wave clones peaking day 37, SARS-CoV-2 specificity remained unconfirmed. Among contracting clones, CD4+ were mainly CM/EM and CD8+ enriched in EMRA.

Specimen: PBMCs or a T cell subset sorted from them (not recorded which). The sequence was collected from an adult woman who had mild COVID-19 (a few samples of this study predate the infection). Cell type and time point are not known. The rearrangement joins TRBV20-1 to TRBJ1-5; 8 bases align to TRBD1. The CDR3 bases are TGCAGTGCTAGAGGGAGTGGGGAACAGGGGGTGGCCACTGTTCAGCCCCAGCATTTT. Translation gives CSARGSGEQGVATVQPQHF.